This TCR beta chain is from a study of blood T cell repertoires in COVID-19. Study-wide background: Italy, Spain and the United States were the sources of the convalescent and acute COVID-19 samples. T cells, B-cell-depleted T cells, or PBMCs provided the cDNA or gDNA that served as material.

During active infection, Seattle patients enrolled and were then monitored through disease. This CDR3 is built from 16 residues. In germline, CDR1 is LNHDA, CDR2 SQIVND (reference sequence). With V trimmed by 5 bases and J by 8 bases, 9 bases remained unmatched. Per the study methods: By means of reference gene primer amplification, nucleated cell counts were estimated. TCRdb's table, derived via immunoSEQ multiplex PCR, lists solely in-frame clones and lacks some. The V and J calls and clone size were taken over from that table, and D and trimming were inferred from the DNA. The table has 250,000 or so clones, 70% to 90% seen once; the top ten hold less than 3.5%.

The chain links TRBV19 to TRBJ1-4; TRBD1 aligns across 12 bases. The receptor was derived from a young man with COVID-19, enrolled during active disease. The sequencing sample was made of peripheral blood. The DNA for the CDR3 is TGTGCCAGTAGTCCTCAGGGACAGGGGGCGCGAGAAAAACTGTTTTTT. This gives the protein CASSPQGQGAREKLFF.